This entry describes one TCR beta chain. These data come from a study of blood T cell repertoires in COVID-19. Looking at the study overall: Acute and convalescent COVID-19 specimens originated in the United States, Italy and Spain.

Study processing details: Estimated nucleated cell counts came from reference gene primer amplification. Repertoires were generated with immunoSEQ multiplex PCR, while TCRdb's copy carries only in-frame clones and drops some. The DNA was the basis for D and trimming; V, J and clone size are from that table. This sample has around 310,000 clones, with nearly 90% found just once. Participants' reported clinical history set cohort assignment. CDR3 length: 15 amino acids. The V gene's germline CDR1 is LGHDT and CDR2 YNNKEL (reference sequence). V lost 4 bases, J lost 0 bases, and 13 bases lay in between. The source of this sequence is a woman between 25 and 40 years old who had recovered from COVID-19. Material: PBMCs or T cells enriched from blood (not recorded which). This rearrangement joins TRBV3-1 (or the pseudogene TRBV3-2) to TRBJ2-7; D possibly corresponds to TRBD2 (6 bases). CDR3 residues: CASSPWDSYSYEQYF. In DNA, the CDR3 is TGTGCCAGCAGCCCTTGGGACTCCTACTCCTACGAGCAGTACTTC.